The clone carrying this TCR beta chain was seen ten or more times. The antigen is unknown. This entry belongs to a study of Graves' ophthalmopathy and Graves' hyperthyroidism. Findings and limits, study-wide: In blood appeared most of the expanded thyroid clonotypes whose frequency exceeded 0.001.

RNA transcripts were the template, and TCR beta CDR3 regions were amplified from them. HTBI primers were employed in first-round RT-PCR, then a second-round multiplex PCR followed. One entry per CDR3 protein results from TCRdb running MiXCR on the multiplex PCR reads. This sample yields 500,000 to 700,000 distinct CDR3 sequences, of which 22% are seen a single time; more than 5.5% belongs to the top ten. The CDR3 runs 16 residues. Trimming took off 4 bases at V and 1 base at J, with 14 bases between the two ends. Pregnant or lactating patients and those with other autoimmune diseases or uncontrolled infections were excluded. The evidence that diagnosis relied on was clinical symptoms, serum thyroxine, TRAb, thyroid ultrasound and orbital computed tomography.

This clonotype originated in a woman under 30 with stable Graves' hyperthyroidism. Some clones in this sample may be carry-over from other donors' samples. V gene TRBV12-3 or TRBV12-4 combines with J gene TRBJ1-5, with TRBD1 as a possible D gene (5 bases). The specimen was peripheral blood. The CDR3 DNA reads as TGTGCCAGCAGTTCCCGGGGCCCCTTGAGCAATCAGCCCCAGCATTTT. Protein sequence: CASSSRGPLSNQPQHF.